These 4 T cell receptor beta chains were sequenced from one sample in a study of T-cell memory formation after mild COVID-19 (dated by TCRdb to the early 2020s). The library was made by 5' RACE. The instrument was an Illumina NovaSeq 6000. In-frame beta chains were kept once TCRdb had trimmed the public reads at Q25 with fastp and called clones with MiXCR. When rows share a CDR3 protein, they turn into one entry using the most common DNA and genes. Within this sample are tens of thousands of distinct CDR3 sequences, with about 15% of them counted one time only. The ten largest clones take up 39% of the sample. What was sequenced was PBMCs or a T cell subset sorted from them (not recorded which). These receptor sequences come from a man aged 18 to 29 who had mild COVID-19 (a few samples of this study predate the infection). The sample titles of this study are shuffled in the database, so cell type and time point are left out; the donor was told from shared clones.

This clonotype came up many times. V and J are TRBV29-1 and TRBJ2-7; D is ambiguous. V lost 4 bases, J lost 0 bases, and 10 bases lay in between. Germline-derived CDR1 and CDR2 are SQVTM and ANQGSEA. The CDR3 loop spans 13 amino acids. CDR3 nucleotide sequence: TGCAGCGTTGTAAGGCAGAGCTCCTACGAGCAGTACTTC. The encoded protein is CSVVRQSSYEQYF.

This clonotype was seen a handful of times. The chain uses TRBV7-2 and TRBJ2-7; 16 bases line up with TRBD2. The junction had 5 bases not matched to a gene; V was cut back by 4 bases and J by 2 bases. The CDR3 totals 17 residues. Germline CDR1 reads SGHTA; CDR2 reads FQGNSA. This chain's CDR3 is CASSSTGTSGGAYEQYF. CDR3 DNA: TGTGCCAGCAGCTCTACCGGGACTAGCGGGGGGGCCTACGAGCAGTACTTC.

The chain employs TRBV6-5 and TRBJ1-1; a possible D gene is TRBD1 (5 bases). This CDR3 has 14 amino acids. V was shortened by 0 bases and J by 3 bases, with 8 bases between the two germline ends. Germline loops: CDR1 MNHEY, CDR2 SVGAGI. CDR3 sequence: CASSYSRGYTEAFF. In DNA, the CDR3 is TGTGCCAGCAGTTACTCAAGGGGCTACACTGAAGCTTTCTTT.

J is TRBJ2-7 and V is TRBV9, with D perhaps TRBD1 or TRBD2 (5 bases each). The CDR3 spans 15 residues. Germline V gene lookup returns CDR1 SGDLS and CDR2 YYNGEE. Trimming took 2 bases from V and 2 from J, leaving 14 bases between them. CDR3 nucleotides: TGTGCCAGCAGCGTCGGGACCCCCCAGGCCTACGAGCAGTACTTC. Amino acid sequence: CASSVGTPQAYEQYF.